One sample yielded the 3 T cell receptor beta chains listed below, sequenced in a study of T-cell reconstitution after alpha-beta-depleted transplantation in children. Unique molecular identifiers tagged the TCRbeta library. TCRdb analysed the PCR reads with MiXCR anew, one entry per CDR3 protein. The profile shows about 110,000 distinct CDR3 sequences, 5.5% to 6.5% of them singletons. The sequencing here drew on PBMCs, mostly from graft donor cells, taken 360 days after TCRalphabeta/CD19-depleted stem cell transplant. Source of these receptors: a male patient aged 2 to 10 who had a stem cell transplant for acute lymphoblastic leukemia, so the T cells may come from the graft donor.

This clonotype was recorded many times. V and J are TRBV27 and TRBJ2-3; possibly TRBD1 or TRBD2 for D (5 bases each). The CDR3 runs 16 residues. V lost 1 base and J 2 bases, leaving 13 bases between the germline ends. Germline lookup yields CDR1 MNHEY and CDR2 SMNVEV (reference sequence). The CDR3: CASSLYPGPYTDTQYF. The CDR3 region has the DNA TGTGCCAGCAGTTTATACCCGGGGCCCTACACAGATACGCAGTATTTT.

At least ten counts were recorded for this clonotype. The chain couples TRBV7-9 to TRBJ2-3; 7 bases line up with TRBD1. Trimming removed 1 base from V and 0 bases from J; junction bases left unmatched: 4. Germline values: CDR1 SEHNR, CDR2 FQNEAQ (reference sequence). The CDR3 has 16 amino acids. The CDR3 reads CASSLDRGPSTDTQYF. The CDR3 DNA reads TGTGCCAGCAGCTTAGACAGGGGACCAAGCACAGATACGCAGTATTTT.

This clonotype has just a few counts. CDR3 residues: CASSYFPGSEQYF. The CDR3 DNA is TGTGCCAGCAGTTACTTCCCCGGTTCGGAGCAGTACTTC. The chain is built from TRBV6-6 and TRBJ2-7; D uncertain. With 1 base removed from V and 7 bases from J, the gap between germline ends came to 11 bases. Germline V gene data show CDR1 as MNHNY and CDR2 as SVGAGI (reference sequence). CDR3 length: 13 residues.